These T cell receptor beta chains were read from a single sample in a study of T cell changes during pregnancy in multiple sclerosis. Here immunoSEQ multiplex PCR was the method, and the copy in TCRdb shows in-frame clones only, minus some. The data contain tens of thousands of clones, about 91% of them singletons. The specimen comprised peripheral blood, sampled in the first trimester of pregnancy. These receptor sequences come from a female donor in good health, enrolled as a control in a pregnancy study. CDR3s include the opening cysteine and the closing phenylalanine or tryptophan. A D gene is named only where the DNA matches it firmly. The size of a clone is reported for some rows only, either as once, few or many, or as a class for expanded clones.

D gene	V gene	J gene	clone size	CDR3 protein	CDR3 DNA
.	TRBV2	TRBJ2-1	.	CASSGLADNEQFF	TGTGCCAGCAGTGGGCTAGCTGACAATGAGCAGTTCTTC
.	TRBV19	TRBJ1-2	.	CASSIERPDYGYTF	TGTGCCAGTAGTATCGAACGCCCAGACTATGGCTACACCTTC
.	TRBV7-2	TRBJ1-2	.	CASSLDRSGAGYTF	TGTGCCAGCAGCTTAGATCGGTCTGGGGCCGGCTACACCTTC
TRBD2	TRBV28	TRBJ2-7	.	CASSLVDSGLNYEQYF	TGTGCCAGCAGTTTAGTAGATAGCGGGCTGAACTACGAGCAGTACTTC
.	TRBV18	TRBJ2-7	.	CASSLPPLIYSYEQYF	TGTGCCAGCTCACTCCCCCCACTTATTTACTCCTACGAGCAGTACTTC
TRBD2	TRBV7-2	TRBJ2-7	.	CASSNSGDLYEQYF	TGTGCCAGCAGCAATAGCGGGGACCTCTACGAGCAGTACTTC
.	TRBV19	TRBJ1-5	.	CASRKTPFGGHDSNQPQHF	TGTGCCAGTAGAAAGACACCCTTTGGAGGCCACGATAGCAATCAGCCCCAGCATTTT
.	TRBV14	TRBJ2-7	once	CASSLSGFEQYF	TGTGCCAGCAGCCTATCGGGGTTCGAGCAGTACTTC
.	TRBV2	TRBJ1-2	once	CASSPQGPGGYTF	TGTGCCAGCAGTCCGCAGGGGCCGGGAGGCTACACCTTC
TRBD1	TRBV2	TRBJ1-2	.	CASSSTPGQGSGYTF	TGTGCCAGCAGTAGCACTCCGGGACAGGGAAGTGGCTACACCTTC
TRBD1	TRBV5-1	TRBJ2-1	.	CASSSGQLDEQFF	TGCGCCAGCAGCTCGGGACAGTTGGATGAGCAGTTCTTC
.	TRBV30	TRBJ1-6	.	CAWSGTGSSYNSPLHF	TGTGCCTGGAGTGGGACTGGAAGCTCCTATAATTCACCCCTCCACTTT
TRBD1	TRBV5-1	TRBJ1-1	.	CASSLAAGQMNTEAFF	TGCGCCAGCAGCTTGGCCGCGGGACAGATGAACACTGAAGCTTTCTTT
TRBD1	TRBV27	TRBJ2-1	.	CASSLPPGQGAENEQFF	TGTGCCAGCAGTTTACCTCCGGGACAGGGGGCCGAAAATGAGCAGTTCTTC
TRBD2	TRBV7-2	TRBJ2-7	.	CASSNSGASYEQYF	TGTGCCAGCAGTAATAGCGGGGCCTCCTACGAGCAGTACTTC
.	TRBV9	TRBJ1-6	.	CASSVKPSNSPLHF	TGTGCCAGCAGCGTAAAGCCGAGTAATTCACCCCTCCACTTT
TRBD1	TRBV19	TRBJ1-1	.	CASSISWGQGKIEAFF	TGTGCCAGTAGTATATCATGGGGACAGGGAAAAATTGAAGCTTTCTTT
TRBD1	TRBV5-6	TRBJ2-3	.	CASSWDRADTQYF	TGTGCCAGCAGCTGGGACAGGGCGGATACGCAGTATTTT
.	TRBV19	TRBJ2-7	.	CASSIRAGPSYEQYF	TGTGCCAGTAGTATACGGGCGGGACCTTCCTACGAGCAGTACTTC
.	TRBV27	TRBJ1-4	.	CASGGQRKNEKLFF	TGTGCCAGCGGCGGACAGAGGAAGAATGAAAAACTGTTTTTT
.	TRBV23-1	TRBJ2-4	.	CASTTDGGIGNIQYF	TGCGCCAGCACCACCGACGGGGGTATTGGGAACATTCAGTACTTC
TRBD1	TRBV11-3	TRBJ2-7	.	CASSPRTGIPYEQYF	TGTGCCAGCAGCCCAAGGACAGGGATCCCCTACGAGCAGTACTTC
TRBD1	TRBV19	TRBJ1-6	once	CASSVNRGNYNSPLHF	TGTGCCAGTAGTGTCAACAGGGGGAACTATAATTCACCCCTCCACTTT
.	TRBV27	TRBJ2-3	.	CASSLYRGGDTQYF	TGTGCCAGCAGTTTGTACAGGGGGGGTGATACGCAGTATTTT
.	TRBV7-9	TRBJ1-1	.	CASSPSTEAFF	TGTGCCAGCAGCCCCAGCACTGAAGCTTTCTTT
TRBD1	TRBV6-1	TRBJ2-7	.	CASSGDRDVYEQYF	TGTGCCAGCAGTGGGGACAGGGACGTATACGAGCAGTACTTC
TRBD1	TRBV2	TRBJ2-1	once	CASSEDRSSYNEQFF	TGTGCCAGCAGTGAGGACAGGTCCTCCTACAATGAGCAGTTCTTC
.	TRBV7-2	TRBJ2-3	.	CASSFTGDTQYF	TGTGCCAGCAGCTTTACGGGGGATACGCAGTATTTT
.	TRBV29-1	TRBJ2-1	.	CSADVVWEQFF	TGCAGCGCTGACGTAGTGTGGGAGCAGTTCTTC
.	TRBV30	TRBJ2-7	.	CAWSVSGYEQYF	TGTGCCTGGAGTGTTTCGGGGTACGAGCAGTACTTC
TRBD2	TRBV6-5	TRBJ2-7	.	CASSYLSGASYEQYF	TGTGCCAGCAGTTACCTTAGCGGGGCTTCCTACGAGCAGTACTTC
.	TRBV5-8	TRBJ2-5	.	CASSPGTFQETQYF	TGTGCCAGCAGCCCAGGGACTTTCCAAGAGACCCAGTACTTC
TRBD1	TRBV14	TRBJ1-1	.	CASSQGDRMNTEAFF	TGTGCCAGCAGCCAAGGGGACAGAATGAACACTGAAGCTTTCTTT
.	TRBV7-9	TRBJ2-2	.	CASSLDGGVRTGELFF	TGTGCCAGCAGCTTAGACGGCGGGGTGAGGACCGGGGAGCTGTTTTTT
.	TRBV5-1	TRBJ1-1	.	CASSLGPQDTEAFF	TGCGCCAGCAGCTTGGGACCCCAGGACACTGAAGCTTTCTTT
TRBD2	TRBV7-2	TRBJ2-1	once	CASSPAGYNEQFF	TGTGCCAGCAGCCCAGCGGGATACAATGAGCAGTTCTTC
.	TRBV7-2	TRBJ2-7	.	CASSSGLGYEQYF	TGTGCCAGCAGCTCCGGACTCGGCTACGAGCAGTACTTC
.	TRBV9	TRBJ1-2	once	CASSSPPDGYTF	TGTGCCAGCAGCTCCCCCCCGGATGGCTACACCTTC
.	TRBV4-2	TRBJ2-1	.	CASSQEVSSYNEQFF	TGTGCCAGCAGCCAGGAGGTGAGCTCCTACAATGAGCAGTTCTTC
.	TRBV5-6	TRBJ1-5	.	CASSQYREGNQPQHF	TGTGCCAGCAGCCAGTACAGGGAAGGGAATCAGCCCCAGCATTTT
TRBD1	TRBV25-1	TRBJ2-7	.	CASSEGGTGGLEQYF	TGTGCCAGCAGTGAAGGGGGGACAGGGGGCTTAGAGCAGTACTTC
TRBD2	TRBV11-3	TRBJ2-6	once	CASRGRANVLTF	TGTGCCAGCCGCGGGAGAGCCAACGTCCTGACTTTC